Presented here are 12 T cell receptor beta chains from one specimen sequenced in a study of T cell repertoires in cytomegalovirus infection. No antigen is known for these receptors. MiXCR, applied by TCRdb to the reads, yields one record per CDR3 protein. This table holds around 110,000 distinct CDR3 sequences, around a tenth found once. The sample comprised PBMCs, sequenced either directly or after in vitro stimulation (not recorded which). Every receptor here comes from a human donor in good health (CMV status not recorded). Some clones in this sample may be carry-over from other donors' samples.

The sample holds many counts of this clonotype. The V and J genes are TRBV6-2 or TRBV6-3 and TRBJ2-1; D is perhaps TRBD1 (5 bases). The germline V gene encodes CDR1 MNHEY and CDR2 SVGEGT. The CDR3 length is 16 residues. The V end was cut by 6 bases, the J end by 3 bases, with 18 bases between. This CDR3 reads CASSPVGARHYNEQFF. The CDR3 nucleotides are TGTGCCAGCAGCCCCGTAGGGGCGCGCCACTACAATGAGCAGTTCTTC.

This clonotype was counted only a few times. This rearrangement joins TRBV11-2 to TRBJ2-1; 9 nucleotides line up with TRBD2. The V gene end was trimmed by 0 bases and the J gene end by 7 bases; junction bases not matched to a gene: 4. Germline values: CDR1 SGHAT, CDR2 FQNNGV. CDR3 length: 15 amino acids. The CDR3: CASSLDLTSGNEQFF. In DNA form, the CDR3 reads TGTGCCAGCAGCTTAGATCTCACTAGCGGGAATGAGCAGTTCTTC.

The chain joins TRBV7-6 to TRBJ2-5; no clear D gene. Germline-derived CDR1 and CDR2 are SGHVS and FNYEAQ. Trimming left V 11 bases short and J 3 bases short, with 4 bases between. The CDR3 contains 9 residues. Here the CDR3 DNA reads TGTGCCGTTAAAGAGACCCAGTACTTC. Translating gives CAVKETQYF. The full variable domain, completed using reference TRBV7-6 and TRBJ2-5, is GAGVSQSPRYKVTKRGQDVALRCDPISGHVSLYWYRQALGQGPEFLTYFNYEAQQDKSGLPNDRFSAERPEGSISTLTIQRTEQRDSAMYRCAVKETQYFGPGTRLLVL.

This clonotype was counted at least ten times. The chain combines TRBV10-3 with TRBJ1-1; unclear D gene. There are 15 residues in the CDR3. V was trimmed by 0 bases and J by 3 bases, leaving 11 bases between them. The germline CDR1 and CDR2 sequences are ENHRY and SYGVKD. CDR3 sequence: CAISESIGRDTEAFF. CDR3 DNA: TGTGCCATCAGTGAGTCGATTGGTAGGGACACTGAAGCTTTCTTT.

This clonotype has a count of ten or more. The chain joins TRBV27 to TRBJ1-1; 8 nucleotides match TRBD1. The CDR3 totals 15 residues. V was clipped by 2 bases and J by 6 bases; unmatched bases: 8. Germline V gene sequence: CDR1 MNHEY, CDR2 SMNVEV (reference sequence). The CDR3 sequence is CASSLGVTGESEAFF. The CDR3 DNA sequence: TGTGCCAGCAGTTTAGGGGTGACAGGGGAGTCTGAAGCTTTCTTT.

This clonotype was recorded many times. The genes are TRBV28 and TRBJ1-5, with 8 bases identical to TRBD1. Germline values: CDR1 MDHEN, CDR2 SYDVKM. The V and J ends lost 8 bases and 3 bases, in that order; junction bases with no gene match: 9. This CDR3 comprises 15 residues. The CDR3: CASDTQTGANQPQHF. For the CDR3, the DNA is TGTGCCAGCGATACCCAGACAGGGGCCAATCAGCCCCAGCATTTT.

This clonotype was observed a handful of times. This chain uses TRBV6-6 with TRBJ2-1; a possible D gene is TRBD1 (6 bases). This CDR3 is 14 amino acids long. The germline V gene encodes CDR1 MNHNY and CDR2 SVGAGI (reference sequence). V lost 6 bases, J lost 9 bases, and 18 bases lay in between. The CDR3 bases are TGTGCCAGCAGGGCCACAGGGCGGGCGGGTGAGCAGTTCTTC. Its protein is CASRATGRAGEQFF.

This clonotype has only a few counts. This sequence joins TRBV30 and TRBJ1-1; D is possibly TRBD1 (5 bases). CDR3 length: 13 amino acids. Trimming cost V 6 bases and J 3 bases, with 14 bases left between them. CDR1 GTSNPN and CDR2 SVGIG come from the germline V gene (reference sequence). The CDR3 here is CACQEGQDTEAFF. DNA for the CDR3: TGTGCCTGCCAAGAGGGGCAAGACACTGAAGCTTTCTTT. The full variable domain, rest sourced from reference TRBV30 and TRBJ1-1, is SQTIHQWPATLVQPVGSPLSLECTVEGTSNPNLYWYRQAAGRGLQLLFYSVGIGQISSEVPQNLSASRPQDRQFILSSKKLLLSDSGFYLCACQEGQDTEAFFGQGTRLTVV.

This clonotype has more than one count but fewer than ten. V is TRBV20-1 and J is TRBJ2-3; 8 nucleotides align to TRBD1. The ends lost 6 bases at V and 2 bases at J; junction bases unmatched: 7. The CDR3 contains 14 residues. Germline lookup yields CDR1 DFQATT and CDR2 SNEGSKA (reference sequence). As DNA, the CDR3 is TGCAGTGCCGAGAGGACAGGGAACACAGATACGCAGTATTTT. Translation: CSAERTGNTDTQYF.

The chain employs TRBV19 and TRBJ2-5; tentative D call: TRBD2 (5 bases). V lost 6 bases and J lost 4, with 12 bases in between. This CDR3 has 13 amino acids. From germline, CDR1 is LNHDA and CDR2 SQIVND (reference sequence). The CDR3 loop is CASRRVAGETQYF. DNA for the CDR3: TGTGCCAGTAGAAGGGTTGCGGGAGAGACCCAGTACTTC.

This clonotype has ten or more counts. The chain is built from TRBV7-9 and TRBJ1-3; TRBD1 matches at 7 bases. Germline CDR1 is SEHNR and CDR2 is FQNEAQ (reference sequence). The CDR3 covers 15 residues. Trimming took 4 bases from V and 8 from J; bases not matched to a gene: 11. CDR3 amino acids: CASSWGQGEKDTIYF. For the CDR3, the DNA is TGTGCCAGCAGCTGGGGGCAGGGGGAAAAAGACACCATATATTTT. Full variable domain (rest looked up from reference TRBV7-9 and TRBJ1-3): DTGVSQNPRHKITKRGQNVTFRCDPISEHNRLYWYRQTLGQGPEFLTYFQNEAQLEKSRLLSDRFSAERPKGSFSTLEIQRTEQGDSAMYLCASSWGQGEKDTIYFGEGSWLTVV.

V usage is TRBV6-2 or TRBV6-3 and J usage is TRBJ1-6; unclear D gene. CDR1 MNHEY and CDR2 SVGEGT come from the germline V gene. Trimming cost V 7 bases and J 7 bases, with 14 bases left between them. The CDR3 has 14 residues. DNA for the CDR3: TGTGCCAGCATACCCTCGGGGAGAAATTCACCCCTCCACTTT. Amino acids: CASIPSGRNSPLHF.